This TCR beta chain derives from a study of blood T cell dynamics during melanoma immunotherapy. Study-level information: Standard first-line treatment here was pembrolizumab or nivolumab plus ipilimumab in metastatic melanoma. Notes on the study in general: Clones driving repertoire changes may be melanoma-specific or general immune activation.

Time point described: pre-treatment baseline. Apart from two fast progressors, RECIST 1.1 response was judged 12 weeks post-infusion. No patient had earlier systemic cancer treatment, concurrent immunosuppressants, or another active cancer. Concerning this clone: Its antigen is not known.

The V and J ends lost 3 bases and 4 bases respectively, with 9 bases between them. The CDR3 extends over 13 amino acids. The V gene's germline CDR1 is SNHLY and CDR2 FYNNEI. Sequencing was performed with immunoSEQ multiplex PCR; in TCRdb, only in-frame clones are kept and a portion is missing. Among some 9,400 clones listed, about 86% were seen once. This chain connects TRBV2 to TRBJ1-1; D unclear. The source material was blood, sampled from a patient treated with checkpoint blockade. This receptor was obtained from a human donor with melanoma. The CDR3 sequence is CASSDGLSTEAFF. The CDR3 nucleotides are TGTGCCAGCAGTGATGGTCTTAGCACTGAAGCTTTCTTT.